One and the same sample provided the 21 T cell receptor beta chains below, sequenced in a study of blood T cell repertoires in COVID-19. TCRdb keeps only in-frame clones here, not all; method: immunoSEQ multiplex PCR. The sample yields about 280,000 clones, just under 90% seen once. Sequenced material: peripheral blood. The receptor source for this set is a young woman with COVID-19, enrolled during active disease.

The chain links TRBV3-1 (or the pseudogene TRBV3-2) to TRBJ2-5; D is possibly TRBD2 (5 bases). V gave up 0 bases and J gave up 1 base, with 18 bases separating them. This CDR3 has 18 residues. Germline CDR1 reads LGHDT; CDR2 reads YNNKEL (reference sequence). CDR3 sequence: CASSQDSPAGFVQETQYF. For the CDR3, the DNA is TGTGCCAGCAGCCAAGATAGCCCCGCGGGTTTTGTCCAAGAGACCCAGTACTTC.

This chain links TRBV6-5 with TRBJ1-1; D perhaps matches TRBD1 (6 bases). The CDR3 sequence is 13 residues long. Germline V gene data show CDR1 as MNHEY and CDR2 as SVGAGI. With 8 bases removed from V and 1 base from J, the gap between germline ends came to 11 bases. The CDR3 DNA follows: TGTGCCAGCCGGGGGGCTGGGAACACTGAAGCTTTCTTT. It yields the protein CASRGAGNTEAFF.

The chain combines TRBV11-2 with TRBJ2-5; weak D call: TRBD2 (5 bases). Germline values: CDR1 SGHAT, CDR2 FQNNGV. Trimming shortened V by 5 bases and J by 1 base, and 17 bases separated the two germline ends. The CDR3 is 16 residues long. The CDR3 coding sequence is TGTGCCAGCAGCGCAAGACTAAATTCCGCCCAAGAGACCCAGTACTTC. This gives the protein CASSARLNSAQETQYF.

The genes are TRBV19 and TRBJ1-3; TRBD1 might be the D (5 bases). V lost 8 bases and J 0 bases, leaving 14 bases between the germline ends. Germline V gives CDR1 LNHDA, CDR2 SQIVND (reference sequence). The CDR3 sequence is 15 residues long. The CDR3 DNA reads as TGTGCCAGTGCCAAACTTGACAGCTCTGGAAACACCATATATTTT. This translates into CASAKLDSSGNTIYF.

V is TRBV4-1 and J is TRBJ2-1; TRBD2 matches at 16 bases. CDR1 is MGHRA and CDR2 is YSYEKL in the germline V gene. The ends lost 1 base at V and 0 bases at J; junction bases unmatched: 3. The CDR3 spans 19 residues. The CDR3 is CASSQAGLAGGSSYNEQFF. Written as DNA, the CDR3 is TGCGCCAGCAGCCAAGCGGGACTAGCGGGGGGGAGCTCCTACAATGAGCAGTTCTTC.

V and J are TRBV18 and TRBJ1-4; D remains ambiguous. The V end was cut by 9 bases, the J end by 1 base, with 9 bases between. This CDR3 is built from 13 residues. Per the germline V gene, CDR1 is KGHSH and CDR2 is LQKENI. In DNA, the CDR3 is TGTGCCAGTTCGTGGAGAACTAATGAAAAACTGTTTTTT. Encoded protein: CASSWRTNEKLFF.

The chain has TRBV5-4 and TRBJ1-2; 9 bases map to TRBD1. The ends lost 6 bases at V and 1 base at J; junction bases unmatched: 7. CDR1 is SGHNT, CDR2 YYREEE, per germline (reference sequence). The CDR3 runs to 15 residues. CDR3 amino acids: CASTQDRGRNYGYTF. CDR3 in DNA: TGTGCCAGCACCCAGGACAGGGGCCGTAACTATGGCTACACCTTC.

This clone has a single count. The chain employs TRBV6-5 and TRBJ2-3, with D perhaps TRBD2 (7 bases). Germline CDR1 reads MNHEY; CDR2 reads SVGAGI. The CDR3 loop spans 13 amino acids. V lost 8 bases and J lost 2, with 11 bases in between. This CDR3 is CASGGANTDTQYF. In nucleotides, the CDR3 is TGTGCCAGCGGGGGGGCGAACACAGATACGCAGTATTTT.

The rearrangement uses TRBV7-9 and TRBJ1-3; D gene unclear. The CDR3 is 18 residues long. The V end lost 1 base, the J end lost 0 bases, and 16 bases lay between the germline ends. The germline gives CDR1 SEHNR, CDR2 FQNEAQ (reference sequence). CDR3 region: CASSLGVGFSTSGNTIYF. CDR3 bases: TGTGCCAGCAGCTTAGGGGTGGGCTTCTCCACCTCTGGAAACACCATATATTTT.

The rearrangement links TRBV19 to TRBJ2-2, with 7 bases lining up with TRBD2. Germline CDR1 LNHDA, CDR2 SQIVND (reference sequence). Trimming at V came to 5 bases and at J to 4 bases, leaving 4 bases not matched to a gene. The CDR3 runs to 14 residues. For the CDR3, the DNA is TGTGCCAGTAGTGTGGGGACTACCACCGGGGAGCTGTTTTTT. Protein product: CASSVGTTTGELFF.

CDR3: CASSAGVGPGELFF. CDR3 coding DNA: TGTGCCAGCAGCGCCGGAGTGGGGCCCGGGGAGCTGTTTTTT. V is TRBV7-2 and J is TRBJ2-2; tentatively, D is TRBD1 (5 bases). Germline V CDR1 and CDR2: SGHTA, FQGNSA. The CDR3 is 14 amino acids. The ends were cut back, 5 bases at V and 6 bases at J, with 13 bases in the middle.

This chain links TRBV28 with TRBJ1-3; D unclear. Germline V gene sequence: CDR1 MDHEN, CDR2 SYDVKM. Trimming cost V 7 bases and J 8 bases, with 15 bases left between them. The CDR3 runs to 13 residues. The CDR3 region has the DNA TGTGCCAGCACCGGACCCCGGAGGGACACCATATATTTT. It translates to CASTGPRRDTIYF.

This rearrangement joins TRBV21-1 to TRBJ1-6; the table's D call TRBD1 went unverified against the DNA. TRBV21-1 is a listed pseudogene. This CDR3 is 17 amino acids long. CDR3 in amino acids: CASSQRGQGALNSPLHF. CDR3 nucleotides: TGTGCCAGCAGCCAAAGGGGGCAGGGAGCACTTAATTCACCCCTCCACTTT.

The chain couples TRBV14 to TRBJ2-7; no reliable D call. The germline V gene encodes CDR1 SGHDN and CDR2 FVKESK. This CDR3 has 15 residues. The germline V and J ends were trimmed by 8 bases and 0 bases, with 17 bases remaining between them. CDR3 loop: CASSHRTTYSYEQYF. DNA of the CDR3: TGTGCCAGCTCCCACCGTACTACTTACTCCTACGAGCAGTACTTC.

The gene calls are TRBV6-1 and TRBJ1-5; 10 bases line up with TRBD1. The CDR3 runs 15 residues. Germline CDR1 MNHNS, CDR2 SASEGT. With V trimmed by 3 bases and J by 4 bases, 3 bases remained unmatched. The CDR3 DNA reads as TGTGCCAGCAGTGATGACAGGGGGCGGAATCAGCCCCAGCATTTT. Its protein product is CASSDDRGRNQPQHF.

V is TRBV6-5 and J is TRBJ1-1, with D perhaps TRBD1 (5 bases). This CDR3 spans 15 amino acids. V was clipped by 0 bases and J by 11 bases, with 19 bases between them. Per the germline V gene, CDR1 is MNHEY and CDR2 is SVGAGI. As DNA, the CDR3 is TGTGCCAGCAGTTACTCGAGGCAGGGAATTGGTATGGCTTTCTTT. Translated: CASSYSRQGIGMAFF.

The genes are TRBV6-4 and TRBJ2-3; 7 bases fit TRBD1. The CDR3 totals 17 residues. Losses at the gene ends were 3 bases for V and 0 bases for J; bases not matched to a gene: 9. The germline gives CDR1 MRHNA, CDR2 SNTAGT. The CDR3 spells CASSEFVTGYSTDTQYF. The CDR3 bases are TGTGCCAGCAGTGAATTTGTGACAGGGTATAGCACAGATACGCAGTATTTT.

This chain links TRBV28 with TRBJ2-7, with D tentatively TRBD1 (7 bases). The V and J ends lost 5 bases and 2 bases respectively, with 13 bases between them. This CDR3 is built from 14 residues. The germline CDR1 and CDR2 sequences are MDHEN and SYDVKM. In DNA, the CDR3 is TGTGCCAGCAGTCAGCCCAGGGGGGCCTACGAGCAGTACTTC. The encoded protein is CASSQPRGAYEQYF. Complete variable domain (other parts from reference TRBV28 and TRBJ2-7): DVKVTQSSRYLVKRTGEKVFLECVQDMDHENMFWYRQDPGLGLRLIYFSYDVKMKEKGDIPEGYSVSREKKERFSLILESASTNQTSMYLCASSQPRGAYEQYFGPGTRLTVT.

The V and J genes are TRBV2 and TRBJ2-3; tentatively, D is TRBD2 (5 bases). V dropped 7 bases and J dropped 6 bases, with 26 bases sitting between them. The V gene's germline CDR1 is SNHLY and CDR2 FYNNEI. The CDR3 sequence is 17 residues long. CDR3 sequence (DNA): TGTGCCAGCACTGGAAACGTGAGAGGAGGTTGGAGGGATACGCAGTATTTT. Amino acid sequence: CASTGNVRGGWRDTQYF.

V usage is TRBV10-2 and J usage is TRBJ1-3, with D possibly TRBD1 on 6 matching bases. V was clipped by 6 bases and J by 0 bases, with 9 bases between them. This CDR3 contains 14 residues. Germline V gene data show CDR1 as WSHSY and CDR2 as SAAADI. CDR3 in amino acids: CASSRGYSGNTIYF. The CDR3 nucleotides are TGCGCCAGCAGCAGGGGTTACTCTGGAAACACCATATATTTT.

The gene calls are TRBV29-1 and TRBJ1-2, with D possibly being TRBD1 (6 bases). The CDR3 has 12 amino acids. Per germline, CDR1 SQVTM and CDR2 ANQGSEA. V was clipped by 6 bases and J by 11 bases, with 19 bases between them. CDR3 residues: CSVSPAGAGYTF. The CDR3 DNA sequence: TGCAGCGTCAGTCCGGCGGGGGCCGGTTACACCTTC.